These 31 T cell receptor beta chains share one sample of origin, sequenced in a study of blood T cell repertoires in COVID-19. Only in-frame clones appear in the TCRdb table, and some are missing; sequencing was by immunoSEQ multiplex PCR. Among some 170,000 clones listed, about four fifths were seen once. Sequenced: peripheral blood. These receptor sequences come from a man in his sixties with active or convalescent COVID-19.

The CDR3 spells CASSDGSYNEQFF. The CDR3 DNA follows: TGTGCCAGTAGTGACGGGAGCTACAATGAGCAGTTCTTC. The rearrangement joins TRBV19 to TRBJ2-1, with a weak D call TRBD2 (6 bases). The CDR3 runs 13 residues. Per the germline V gene, CDR1 is LNHDA and CDR2 is SQIVND (reference sequence). V lost 5 bases to trimming and J lost 3 bases, with 8 bases between them. The full variable domain, its missing parts supplied by reference TRBV19 and TRBJ2-1, is DGGITQSPKYLFRKEGQNVTLSCEQNLNHDAMYWYRQDPGQGLRLIYYSQIVNDFQKGDIAEGYSVSREKKESFPLTVTSAQKNPTAFYLCASSDGSYNEQFFGPGTRLTVL.

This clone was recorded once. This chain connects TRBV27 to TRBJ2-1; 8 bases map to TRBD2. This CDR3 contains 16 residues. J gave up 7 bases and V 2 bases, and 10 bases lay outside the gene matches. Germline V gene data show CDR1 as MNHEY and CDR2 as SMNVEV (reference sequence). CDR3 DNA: TGTGCCAGCAGTTTAAGATCGACTAGCGTGTCTAATGAGCAGTTCTTC. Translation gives CASSLRSTSVSNEQFF.

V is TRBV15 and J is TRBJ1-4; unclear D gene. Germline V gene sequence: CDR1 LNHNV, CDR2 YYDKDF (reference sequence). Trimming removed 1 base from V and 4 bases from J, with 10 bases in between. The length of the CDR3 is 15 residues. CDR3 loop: CATSRGIRDNEKLFF. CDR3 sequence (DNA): TGTGCCACCAGCAGAGGTATACGGGATAATGAAAAACTGTTTTTT.

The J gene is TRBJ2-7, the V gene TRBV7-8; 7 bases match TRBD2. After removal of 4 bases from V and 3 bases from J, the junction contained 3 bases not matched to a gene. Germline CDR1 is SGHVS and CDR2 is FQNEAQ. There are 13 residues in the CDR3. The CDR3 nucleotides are TGTGCCAGCAGCTCGGGGGGAGTCTACGAGCAGTACTTC. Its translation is CASSSGGVYEQYF.

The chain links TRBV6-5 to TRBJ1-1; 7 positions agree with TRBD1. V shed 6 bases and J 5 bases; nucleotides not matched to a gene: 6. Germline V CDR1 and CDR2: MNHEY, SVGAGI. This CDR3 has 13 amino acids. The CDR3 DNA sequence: TGTGCCAGCAGGACAGGGATAAGAACTGAAGCTTTCTTT. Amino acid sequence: CASRTGIRTEAFF.

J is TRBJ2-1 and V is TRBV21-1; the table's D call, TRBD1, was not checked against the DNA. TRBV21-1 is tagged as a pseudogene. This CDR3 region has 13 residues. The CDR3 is CASSVRGDNEQFF. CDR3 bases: TGTGCCAGCAGCGTCAGGGGGGACAATGAGCAGTTCTTC.

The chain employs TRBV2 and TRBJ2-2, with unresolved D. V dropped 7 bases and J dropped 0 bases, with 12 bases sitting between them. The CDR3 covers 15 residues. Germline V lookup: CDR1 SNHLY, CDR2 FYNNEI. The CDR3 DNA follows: TGTGCCAGCAACCTACAGAGATCGAACACCGGGGAGCTGTTTTTT. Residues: CASNLQRSNTGELFF.

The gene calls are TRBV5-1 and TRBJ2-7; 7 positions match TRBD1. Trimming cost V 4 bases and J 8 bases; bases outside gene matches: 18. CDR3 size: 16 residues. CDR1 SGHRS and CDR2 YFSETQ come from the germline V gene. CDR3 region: CASSTTSGTESKQQYF. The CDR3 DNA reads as TGCGCCAGCAGCACTACGTCGGGGACAGAGAGTAAGCAGCAGTACTTC.

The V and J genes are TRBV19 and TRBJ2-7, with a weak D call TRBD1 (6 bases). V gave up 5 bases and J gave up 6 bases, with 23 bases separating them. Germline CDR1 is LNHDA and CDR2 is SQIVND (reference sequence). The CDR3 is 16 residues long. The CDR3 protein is CASSPATGITSREQYF. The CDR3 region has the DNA TGTGCCAGTAGTCCAGCTACAGGGATTACGAGCCGCGAGCAGTACTTC.

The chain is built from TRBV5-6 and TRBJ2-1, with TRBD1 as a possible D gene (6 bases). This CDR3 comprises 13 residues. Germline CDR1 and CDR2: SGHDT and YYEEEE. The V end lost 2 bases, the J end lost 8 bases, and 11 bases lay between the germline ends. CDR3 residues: CASSLQGFDEQFF. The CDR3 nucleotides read TGTGCCAGCAGCTTACAGGGTTTCGATGAGCAGTTCTTC.

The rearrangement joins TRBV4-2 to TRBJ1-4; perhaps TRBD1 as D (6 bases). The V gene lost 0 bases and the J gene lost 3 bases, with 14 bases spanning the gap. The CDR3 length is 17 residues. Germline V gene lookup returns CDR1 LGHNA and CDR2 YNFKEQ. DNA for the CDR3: TGTGCCAGCAGCCAAGATTATGGGGGGGCGGCTAATGAAAAACTGTTTTTT. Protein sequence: CASSQDYGGAANEKLFF.

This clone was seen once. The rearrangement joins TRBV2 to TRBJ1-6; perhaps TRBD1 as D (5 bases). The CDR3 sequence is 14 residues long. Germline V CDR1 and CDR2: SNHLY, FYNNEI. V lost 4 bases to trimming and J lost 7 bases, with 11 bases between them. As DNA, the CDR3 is TGTGCCAGCAGTGGGACGGGGGGGAATTCACCCCTCCACTTT. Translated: CASSGTGGNSPLHF.

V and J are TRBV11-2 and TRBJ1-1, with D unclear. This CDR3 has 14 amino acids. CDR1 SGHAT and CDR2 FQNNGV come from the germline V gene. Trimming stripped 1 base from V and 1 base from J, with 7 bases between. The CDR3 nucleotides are TGTGCCAGCAGCTTAGGCCCAGAGAACACTGAAGCTTTCTTT. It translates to CASSLGPENTEAFF.

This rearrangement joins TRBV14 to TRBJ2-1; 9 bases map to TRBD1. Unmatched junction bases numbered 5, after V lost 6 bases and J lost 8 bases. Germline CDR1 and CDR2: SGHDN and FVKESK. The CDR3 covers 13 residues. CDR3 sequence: CASSQTGGHEQFF. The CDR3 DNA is TGTGCCAGCAGTCAAACAGGGGGCCATGAGCAGTTCTTC.

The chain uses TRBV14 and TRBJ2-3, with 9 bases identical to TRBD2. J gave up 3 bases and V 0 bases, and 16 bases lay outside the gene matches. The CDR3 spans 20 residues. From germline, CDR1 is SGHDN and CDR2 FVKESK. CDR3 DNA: TGTGCCAGCAGCCAAGAGGTTTTCAGTGGCGGGGGGGCCCGGACAGATACGCAGTATTTT. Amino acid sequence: CASSQEVFSGGGARTDTQYF.

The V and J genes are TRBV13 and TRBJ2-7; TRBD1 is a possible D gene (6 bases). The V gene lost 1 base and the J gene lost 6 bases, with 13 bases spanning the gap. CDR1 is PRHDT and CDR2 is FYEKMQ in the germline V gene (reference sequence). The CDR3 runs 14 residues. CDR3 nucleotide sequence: TGTGCCAGCAGCTTAGAACAGGGTTTCCGCGAGCAGTACTTC. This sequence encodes CASSLEQGFREQYF.

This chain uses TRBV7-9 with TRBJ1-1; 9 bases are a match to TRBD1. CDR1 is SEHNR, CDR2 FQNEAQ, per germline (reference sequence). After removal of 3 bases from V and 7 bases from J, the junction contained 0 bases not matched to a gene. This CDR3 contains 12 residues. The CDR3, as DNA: TGTGCCAGCAGCTTGGACAGGGGTGAAGCTTTCTTT. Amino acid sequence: CASSLDRGEAFF.

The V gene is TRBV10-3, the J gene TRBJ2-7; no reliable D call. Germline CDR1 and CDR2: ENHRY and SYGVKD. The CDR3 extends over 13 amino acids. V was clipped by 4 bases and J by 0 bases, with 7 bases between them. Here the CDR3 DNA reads TGTGCCATCAGTGTTGGCAGCTCCTACGAGCAGTACTTC. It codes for CAISVGSSYEQYF.

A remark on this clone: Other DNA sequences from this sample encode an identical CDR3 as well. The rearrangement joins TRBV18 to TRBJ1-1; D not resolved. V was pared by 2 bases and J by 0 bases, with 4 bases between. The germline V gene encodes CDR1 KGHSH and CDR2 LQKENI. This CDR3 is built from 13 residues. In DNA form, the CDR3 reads TGTGCCAGCTCACCAGGCTTGAACACTGAAGCTTTCTTT. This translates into CASSPGLNTEAFF.

For the CDR3, the DNA is TGTGCCAGCAGCGTAGCTACGAGTCATGTCACCGGGGAGCTGTTTTTT. This encodes CASSVATSHVTGELFF. The chain couples TRBV9 to TRBJ2-2, with D hard to call. V dropped 0 bases and J dropped 4 bases, with 13 bases sitting between them. The length of the CDR3 is 16 residues. Per germline, CDR1 SGDLS and CDR2 YYNGEE.

CDR3 loop: CASRQGGNEQFF. CDR3 sequence (DNA): TGTGCCAGCAGGCAGGGAGGTAATGAGCAGTTCTTC. The chain recombines TRBV12-3 or TRBV12-4 with TRBJ2-1; perhaps TRBD2 as D (6 bases). The CDR3 spans 12 residues. Trimming took 6 bases from V and 7 from J, leaving 10 bases between them.

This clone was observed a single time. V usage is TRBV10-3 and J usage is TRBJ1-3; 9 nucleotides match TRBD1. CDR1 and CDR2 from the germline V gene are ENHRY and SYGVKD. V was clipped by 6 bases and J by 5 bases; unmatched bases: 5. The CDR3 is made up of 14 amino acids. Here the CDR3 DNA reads TGTGCCATCAGCAGGACAGGGGAAAGAAACACCATATATTTT. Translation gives CAISRTGERNTIYF.

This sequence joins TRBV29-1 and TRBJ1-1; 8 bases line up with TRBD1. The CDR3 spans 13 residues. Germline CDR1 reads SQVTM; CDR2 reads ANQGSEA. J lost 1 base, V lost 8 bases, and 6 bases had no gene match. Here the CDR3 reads CSLPGGKNTEAFF. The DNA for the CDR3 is TGCAGCTTACCAGGGGGCAAGAACACTGAAGCTTTCTTT. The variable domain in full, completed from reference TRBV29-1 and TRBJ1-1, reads SAVISQKPSRDICQRGTSLTIQCQVDSQVTMMFWYRQQPGQSLTLIATANQGSEATYESGFVIDKFPISRPNLTFSTLTVSNMSPEDSSIYLCSLPGGKNTEAFFGQGTRLTVV.

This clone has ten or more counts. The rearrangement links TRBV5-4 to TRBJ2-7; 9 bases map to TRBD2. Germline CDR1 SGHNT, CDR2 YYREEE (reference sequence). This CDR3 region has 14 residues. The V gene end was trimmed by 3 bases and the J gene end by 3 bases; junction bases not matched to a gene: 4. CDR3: CASSYGSGSYEQYF. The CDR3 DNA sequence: TGTGCCAGCAGCTATGGTAGCGGGAGCTACGAGCAGTACTTC.

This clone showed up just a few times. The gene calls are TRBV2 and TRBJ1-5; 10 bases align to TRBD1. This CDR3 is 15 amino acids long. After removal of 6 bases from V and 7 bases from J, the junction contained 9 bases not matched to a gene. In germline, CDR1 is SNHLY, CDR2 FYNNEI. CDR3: CASSGDRGPGQPQHF. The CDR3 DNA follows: TGTGCCAGCAGCGGGGACAGGGGCCCGGGCCAGCCCCAGCATTTT.

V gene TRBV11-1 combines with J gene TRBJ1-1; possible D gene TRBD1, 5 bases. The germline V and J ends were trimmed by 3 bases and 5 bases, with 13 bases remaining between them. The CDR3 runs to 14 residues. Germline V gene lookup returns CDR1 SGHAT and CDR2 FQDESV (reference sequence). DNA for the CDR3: TGTGCCAGCAGCTTCCCCGGGGGAGGGACTGAAGCTTTCTTT. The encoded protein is CASSFPGGGTEAFF.

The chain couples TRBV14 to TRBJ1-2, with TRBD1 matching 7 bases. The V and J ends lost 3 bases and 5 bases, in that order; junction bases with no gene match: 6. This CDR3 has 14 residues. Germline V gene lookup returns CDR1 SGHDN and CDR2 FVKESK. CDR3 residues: CASSHTLQGYGYTF. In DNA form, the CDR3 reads TGTGCCAGCAGCCACACCCTACAGGGGTATGGCTACACCTTC.

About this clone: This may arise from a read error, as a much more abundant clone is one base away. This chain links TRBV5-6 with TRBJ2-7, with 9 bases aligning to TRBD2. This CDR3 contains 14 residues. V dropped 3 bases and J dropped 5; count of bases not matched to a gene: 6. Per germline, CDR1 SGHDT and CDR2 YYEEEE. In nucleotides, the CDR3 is TGTGCCAGCAGCTATGGTAGCGGGAGCCACGAGCAGTACTTC. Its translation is CASSYGSGSHEQYF. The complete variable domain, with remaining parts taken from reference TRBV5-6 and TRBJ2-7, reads DAGVTQSPTHLIKTRGQQVTLRCSPKSGHDTVSWYQQALGQGPQFIFQYYEEEERQRGNFPDRFSGHQFPNYSSELNVNALLLGDSALYLCASSYGSGSHEQYFGPGTRLTVT.

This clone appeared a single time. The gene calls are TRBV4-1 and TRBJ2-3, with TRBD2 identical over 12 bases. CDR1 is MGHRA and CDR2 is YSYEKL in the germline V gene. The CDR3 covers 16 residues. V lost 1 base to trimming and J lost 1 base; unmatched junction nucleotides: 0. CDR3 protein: CASSQGLAGGTDTQYF. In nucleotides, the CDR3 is TGCGCCAGCAGCCAAGGACTAGCGGGGGGCACAGATACGCAGTATTTT.

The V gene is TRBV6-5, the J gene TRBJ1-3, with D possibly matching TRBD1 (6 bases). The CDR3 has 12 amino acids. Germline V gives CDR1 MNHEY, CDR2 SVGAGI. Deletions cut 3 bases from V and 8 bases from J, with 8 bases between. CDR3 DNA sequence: TGTGCCAGCAGTTATGAGGGGGACACCATATATTTT. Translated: CASSYEGDTIYF.

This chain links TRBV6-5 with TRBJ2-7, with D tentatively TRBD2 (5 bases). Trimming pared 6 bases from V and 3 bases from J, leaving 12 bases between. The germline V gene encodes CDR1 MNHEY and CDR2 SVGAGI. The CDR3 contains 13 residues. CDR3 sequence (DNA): TGTGCCAGCAGCGGCCCGGGATACTACGAGCAGTACTTC. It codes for CASSGPGYYEQYF.